What follows is one TCR beta chain and its context. Its target antigen remains unknown. Per-base quality was not reported, and no clone a single base away is much larger than it. Libraries were constructed by multiplex PCR. The sample was run on an Illumina HiSeq 4000. iRepertoire HTBI primers and Arm-PCR amplification of CDR3 regions were used to construct TCR beta libraries. Before sequencing, the PCR products underwent gel purification. The original pipeline was this. Across samples, roughly 60 TRBV and roughly 13 TRBJ segments were identified and used for gene usage analysis of CDR3 amino acid clonotypes. COPE and FqMerger were used to merge the filtered high-quality paired reads into contigs. BLAST was used to align contigs to the IMGT TRBV, TRBD and TRBJ reference genes, and CDR3 was defined following IMGT. Any clonotype with a frequency above 0.1% was classified as a highly expanded clone. Repertoire diversity was measured by Shannon entropy, and V-J evenness by the Gini coefficient. A clonotype found in more than one individual was treated as public. TCRdb cleaned the public reads at Q25 with fastp, built clones with MiXCR and kept in-frame beta chains. Here each entry gathers all rows of one CDR3 protein and keeps the most common genes and DNA. These V and J calls rely on TCRdb rather than the paper's analysis. In this sample the table shows a few hundred thousand distinct CDR3 sequences, 16% of which occur a single time. The ten largest clones add up to 30% of the sample.

These data originate in a study of regulatory T cells in long-lasting Graves disease (dated by TCRdb to about 2021). Broadly, across the study: Antithyroid drugs had been taken for less than 3 months by newly diagnosed Graves' disease patients. This study used TCR sequencing and RNA sequencing of peripheral blood to compare persistent Graves' disease patients against newly diagnosed Graves' disease patients. The study was registered as a clinical trial and conducted in China. A total of about 33 samples underwent TCR sequencing: around 13 from persistent and around 20 from newly diagnosed Graves' disease patients. The investigation overall reported the following: Patients with persistent disease shared more public clonotypes (under 3,000) than newly diagnosed patients did (about 970). The authors noted that the small sample size was a limitation that may lower accuracy. Preferential use of TRBV28, TRBJ1-2 and TRBJ2-5 was observed in persistent disease, whereas TRBV20-1 and TRBJ2-1 were favored in newly diagnosed disease. Compared with newly diagnosed patients, persistent Graves' disease patients had lower TCR Shannon entropy and fewer highly expanded clones, which suggests clonal expansion. The study examined only peripheral blood because the primary lesion, thyroid tissue, could not be accessed. Sequencing and analysis were limited to the TCR beta chain.

The time point label of this sample denotes: newly diagnosed GD, antithyroid drugs for less than 3 months. RNA was extracted from PBMCs in TRIzol for both TCR sequencing and RNA sequencing. The diagnosis of Graves' disease followed American Thyroid Association guidelines. Patients were recruited from an endocrinology department in Xi'an, China. Each patient gave roughly 10 milliliters of peripheral blood, collected in an EDTA anticoagulant tube. Ficoll Paque Plus density gradient separation was used to isolate PBMCs, and no additional T cell sorting was done. RNA quality was checked with an Agilent 2100 Bioanalyzer and agarose gel, and concentration with a NanoDrop 2000. From V the trimming removes 4 bases and from J it removes 6 bases, while the gene matches leave 7 bases of the junction unaccounted for. As encoded in the germline V gene (reference sequence), CDR1 is LGHDT while CDR2 is YNNKEL. CDR3 length: 15 amino acids, cysteine to phenylalanine. Only the CDR3 region is kept as DNA, spanning 45 bases read in frame from base 1.

A further study also used this sample, focusing on T cells in Graves' hyperthyroidism and ophthalmopathy. The second study reports: A patient counted as having stable Graves' hyperthyroidism if no progression to ophthalmopathy occurred over 18 months of follow-up. Hyperthyroidism patients were aged 18 to 65 years and newly diagnosed, with disease duration of less than 2 months. Any patient with an uncontrolled infection, another autoimmune disease, pregnancy or lactation was excluded. Diagnoses relied on clinical symptoms, serum thyroxine and TRAb, thyroid ultrasound and orbital computed tomography. For the first round of RT-PCR on the TCR CDR3, the HTBI primer set was used together with the Qiagen OneStep RT-PCR kit. Most expanded thyroid clonotypes (frequency above 0.001) were also detected in blood, a finding suggesting that blood repertoires may reflect thyroid immune responses. In cross-validation, a model built on a 13 V-J signature told ophthalmopathy apart from stable hyperthyroidism with 87.88% sensitivity and roughly 81% specificity, and in testing the same model reached 80%/75%. In validation, progression to ophthalmopathy was predicted by the model with 65% to 71% sensitivity and approximately 78% specificity, a median of approximately 6.5 months before onset. To identify TCR V-J signatures that set the groups apart, the researchers used a discovery cohort of roughly 100 patients, made up of under 45 with Graves' ophthalmopathy and some 56 with stable Graves' hyperthyroidism. An independent validation cohort of 18 to 20 hyperthyroidism patients and more than 15 patients who later progressed to ophthalmopathy tested prospective prediction of ophthalmopathy. For training and testing, the 80 to 100 patients in the discovery cohort were randomly divided in a 7:3 ratio. In roughly six Graves' hyperthyroidism patients, the study also compared T-cell repertoires from thyroid tissue with T-cell repertoires from blood. After sampling, hyperthyroidism patients received methimazole starting at 30 mg daily, and ophthalmopathy patients received high-dose intravenous methylprednisolone. Libraries were constructed in a second round of multiplex PCR, after which size selection and purification were carried out. Sequencing of the libraries was done on an Illumina HiSeq2000 using paired-end 100 bp reads. SOAPnuke was used to process the raw data, with reads discarded if the reads contained adapters or uncalled bases, had a mean Phred below 15, or lacked an exact constant-primer or identifier match. COPE v1.2.5 was used to merge high-quality paired reads, and clonotypes were defined as unique nucleotide sequences. MiTCR v1.1 was used to align clonotypes to the IMGT TRBV, TRBD and TRBJ reference segments. The analysis was restricted to V-J combinations with a frequency above 0.0001, which together covered about 99% of the repertoires. The TCS score was defined as F50 (clonal expansion) divided by E x V (chaos), with BLOSUM62-based TCRdist calculated between CDR3 peptides within each V-J. Welch's t-statistics and random forest reduced 450 to 600 V-J features to roughly 13, which were used in a naive Bayes classifier (R e1071). Sample size was not statistically predetermined, and blinding of investigators to group allocation was not performed. According to the paper, TCR Vbeta CDR3 sequencing was carried out on over 130 peripheral blood samples, which came from 40 to 45 ophthalmopathy, 70 to 80 hyperthyroidism and about 17 progressor patients.

The V gene is TRBV3-1 and the J gene is TRBJ1-2, and 11 junctional nucleotides match TRBD1. The TCR comes from a man aged 35 to 55 with Graves disease. Donor details come from another sample of the same person, matched by shared clones. Source: peripheral blood mononuclear cells (PBMCs), taken at new diagnosis, from a patient treated with antithyroid drugs. For the CDR3, the sequence is CASSPRTGGNHGYTF. The DNA sequence is as follows: TGTGCCAGCAGCCCAAGGACAGGGGGCAACCATGGCTACACCTTC.